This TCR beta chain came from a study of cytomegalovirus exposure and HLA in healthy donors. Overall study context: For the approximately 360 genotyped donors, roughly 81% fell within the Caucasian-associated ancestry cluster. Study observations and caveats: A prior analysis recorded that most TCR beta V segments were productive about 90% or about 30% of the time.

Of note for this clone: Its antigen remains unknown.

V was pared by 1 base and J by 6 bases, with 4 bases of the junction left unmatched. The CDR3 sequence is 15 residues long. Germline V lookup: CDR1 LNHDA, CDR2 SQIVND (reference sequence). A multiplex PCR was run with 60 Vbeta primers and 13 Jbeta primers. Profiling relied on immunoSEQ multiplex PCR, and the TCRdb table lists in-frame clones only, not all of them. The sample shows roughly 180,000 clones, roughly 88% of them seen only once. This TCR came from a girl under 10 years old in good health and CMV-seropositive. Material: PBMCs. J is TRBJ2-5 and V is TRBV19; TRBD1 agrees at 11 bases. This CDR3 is CASSIVRTGGKTQYF. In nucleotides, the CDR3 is TGTGCCAGTAGTATAGTTAGGACAGGGGGCAAGACCCAGTACTTC.